This TCR beta chain comes out of a study of T cell responses to AZD1222 COVID-19 vaccine. Study-wide findings and caveats: It should be noted that donors were predominantly white British and more often female, and clonal diversity was possibly underestimated. Regions 160-218 and 743-854 dominated among vaccine-associated CD4 TCRs spanning spike.

Germline V gives CDR1 SGHKS, CDR2 YYEKEE (reference sequence). The CDR3 consists of 18 residues. J was trimmed by 4 bases and V by 0 bases; bases with no gene match: 12. With respect to this clone: Its antigen is as yet unknown.

Here immunoSEQ multiplex PCR was the method, and the copy in TCRdb shows in-frame clones only, minus some. The sample carries 150,000 to 200,000 clones, 94% recorded once. The gene calls are TRBV5-5 and TRBJ1-1; 10 bases are a match to TRBD1. This sequence originates from an adult who received the AZD1222 COVID-19 vaccine. This material consisted of peripheral blood, taken 28 days after the second AZD1222 dose. CDR3 protein: CASSLAGGTGVMGTEAFF. The CDR3 region has the DNA TGTGCCAGCAGCTTGGCCGGCGGGACAGGGGTTATGGGCACTGAAGCTTTCTTT.